The 21 T cell receptor beta chains below come from one sample, sequenced in a study of T cells in Graves' hyperthyroidism and ophthalmopathy (dated by TCRdb to between 2018 and 2021). Receptor libraries were prepared by multiplex PCR. Data came from an Illumina HiSeq 2000. Amplification of TCR beta CDR3 regions was carried out from RNA transcripts. For the first round of RT-PCR on the TCR CDR3, the HTBI primer set was used together with the Qiagen OneStep RT-PCR kit. In TCRdb, the public reads were trimmed at Q25 with fastp and aligned with MiXCR, with productive beta chains retained. Records with the same CDR3 protein are collapsed into one entry carrying the most frequent genes and DNA. Within this sample are 92,000 or so distinct CDR3 sequences, with roughly 56% of them counted one time only. The ten largest clones add up to roughly 29% of the sample. Sequencing used blood. Receptor source: a woman aged 40 to 49 with Graves' hyperthyroidism.

This clonotype was seen ten or more times. The V gene is TRBV5-8, the J gene TRBJ2-7, with TRBD2 matching 9 bases. J lost 3 bases, V lost 0 bases, and 4 bases had no gene match. Germline V gives CDR1 SGHTS, CDR2 YDEGEE. The CDR3 runs to 15 residues. CDR3 in DNA: TGTGCCAGCAGCTTGGCACAAGCGGGAGGCTACGAGCAGTACTTC. Protein product: CASSLAQAGGYEQYF. The full variable domain, with the rest looked up from reference TRBV5-8 and TRBJ2-7, is EAGVTQSPTHLIKTRGQQATLRCSPISGHTSVYWYQQALGLGLQFLLWYDEGEERNRGNFPPRFSGRQFPNYSSELNVNALELEDSALYLCASSLAQAGGYEQYFGPGTRLTVT.

In its sample, this clonotype was seen many times. CDR3 bases: TGTGCCAGCAGCTTAGGTACGGCGTCCTACGAGCAGTACTTC. It codes for CASSLGTASYEQYF. This chain joins TRBV7-9 and TRBJ2-7; D unresolved. This CDR3 has 14 amino acids. Between the trimmed V and J ends, which lost 1 base and 1 base, there was a span of 8 bases. Germline values: CDR1 SEHNR, CDR2 FQNEAQ (reference sequence).

A remark on this clonotype: A much larger clone lies a single base off, so this may be a read error. The rearrangement links TRBV9 to TRBJ2-2, with D maybe TRBD2 (6 bases). The V and J ends lost 0 bases and 5 bases respectively, with 17 bases between them. This CDR3 has 17 amino acids. In germline, CDR1 is SGDLS, CDR2 YYNGEE. This CDR3 reads CASSVDIVGGRTGELFF. Written as DNA, the CDR3 is TGTGCCAGCAGCGTAGATATAGTGGGAGGAAGGACCGGGGAGCTGTTTTTT.

The count of this clonotype is one. The junction shows a germline mismatch at one end, possibly a read error. This chain joins TRBV7-2 and TRBJ1-5; D unresolved. Germline-derived CDR1 and CDR2 are SGHTA and FQGNSA. This CDR3 has 15 amino acids. For the CDR3, the DNA is TGTGCCAGCAACCAGACGGGGAATAGCAATCAGCCTCAGCATTTT. Translated: CASNQTGNSNQPQHF. The full variable domain, in which reference TRBV7-2 and TRBJ1-5 provide the parts outside the CDR3, is GAGVSQSPSNKVTEKGKDVELRCDPISGHTALYWYRQSLGQGLEFLIYFQGNSAPDKSGLPSDRFSAERTGGSVSTLTIQRTQQEDSAVYLCASNQTGNSNQPQHFGDGTRLSIL.

This chain joins TRBV7-2 and TRBJ2-5; TRBD1 is a possible D gene (6 bases). In germline, CDR1 is SGHTA, CDR2 FQGNSA. V was shortened by 1 base and J by 10 bases, with 10 bases between the two germline ends. This CDR3 has 12 amino acids. CDR3 amino acids: CASSLGGGDQYF. In nucleotides, the CDR3 is TGTGCCAGCAGCTTAGGAGGGGGAGACCAGTACTTC.

This sequence joins TRBV29-1 and TRBJ2-3; the D gene is possibly TRBD1 (6 bases). V was trimmed by 8 bases and J by 7 bases, leaving 10 bases between them. Germline loops: CDR1 SQVTM, CDR2 ANQGSEA. The CDR3 is 10 amino acids. The CDR3 DNA sequence: TGCAGCCTGGACAGAAATACGCAGTATTTT. It codes for CSLDRNTQYF.

On this clonotype itself: A clone one base away is much larger, so this may be a read error. V and J are TRBV19 and TRBJ2-2; TRBD2 aligns across 9 bases. V shed 5 bases, J shed 4 bases, and the junction held 8 bases outside the gene matches. Germline V gives CDR1 LNHDA, CDR2 SQIVND (reference sequence). The length of the CDR3 is 16 residues. This CDR3 is CASSFPSGASTGELFF. The DNA for the CDR3 is TGTGCCAGTAGTTTTCCTAGCGGGGCGAGCACCGGGGAGCTGTTTTTT.

The genes are TRBV9 and TRBJ2-7; D may correspond to TRBD1 or TRBD2 (5 bases each). CDR1 is SGDLS, CDR2 YYNGEE, per germline. This CDR3 spans 14 amino acids. Trimming took 7 bases from V and 4 from J, leaving 18 bases between them. The CDR3 spells CASPPGPLWYEQYF. The DNA for the CDR3 is TGTGCCAGCCCCCCGGGACCCCTGTGGTACGAGCAGTACTTC.

The rearrangement links TRBV29-1 to TRBJ2-5; 13 bases align to TRBD2. Germline-derived CDR1 and CDR2 are SQVTM and ANQGSEA. Germline trimming cut 4 bases from V and 4 bases from J; bases unmatched to any gene: 0. This CDR3 is built from 13 residues. Here the CDR3 DNA reads TGCAGCGTTGGACTAGCGGGAGGAGAGACCCAGTACTTC. Translation: CSVGLAGGETQYF.

In its sample, this clonotype was seen many times. The chain couples TRBV10-3 to TRBJ1-6; TRBD1 is a possible D gene (6 bases). This CDR3 has 13 amino acids. V was shortened by 5 bases and J by 5 bases, with 7 bases between the two germline ends. Germline V gene lookup returns CDR1 ENHRY and CDR2 SYGVKD. CDR3 DNA: TGTGCCATCAGTTCAGGGGATAATTCACCCCTCCACTTT. Amino acid sequence: CAISSGDNSPLHF.

The table lists this clonotype with many counts. The chain links TRBV7-9 to TRBJ2-7, with 14 bases lining up with TRBD2. CDR3 length: 17 residues. The trim removed 5 bases at V and 2 bases at J, leaving 8 bases unmatched. The germline V gene encodes CDR1 SEHNR and CDR2 FQNEAQ (reference sequence). The CDR3 spells CASSTGLAGEPPYEQYF. DNA of the CDR3: TGTGCCAGCAGCACGGGACTAGCGGGAGAGCCCCCCTACGAGCAGTACTTC.

Concerning this clonotype: A read error may be the cause here, since a much bigger clone is one base away. The genes are TRBV2 and TRBJ2-7; TRBD1 is a possible D gene (6 bases). Germline-derived CDR1 and CDR2 are SNHLY and FYNNEI. The CDR3 has 13 residues. The CDR3: CASIYNTGYERYF. The CDR3 nucleotides read TGTGCCAGCATATACAATACAGGGTACGAGCGGTACTTC.

The V call is TRBV7-2, the J call TRBJ2-7; 8 nucleotides agree with TRBD1. Germline V lookup: CDR1 SGHTA, CDR2 FQGNSA. This CDR3 spans 14 amino acids. V lost 4 bases to trimming and J lost 5 bases; unmatched junction nucleotides: 7. The CDR3 region is CASSSYRGAHEQYF. The CDR3 DNA follows: TGTGCCAGCAGCTCCTACAGGGGGGCCCACGAGCAGTACTTC.

This clonotype was counted ten times or more. The chain uses TRBV7-2 and TRBJ1-5; unclear D gene. Germline V lookup: CDR1 SGHTA, CDR2 FQGNSA. The V and J ends lost 1 base and 3 bases respectively, with 7 bases between them. The CDR3 runs to 14 residues. CDR3 protein: CASSLGRANQPQHF. The CDR3 DNA reads TGTGCCAGCAGCTTAGGGCGGGCCAATCAGCCCCAGCATTTT.

This clonotype was seen ten or more times. The chain combines TRBV20-1 with TRBJ2-7; D is unresolved. The V end was cut by 1 base, the J end by 2 bases, with 12 bases between. The germline V gene encodes CDR1 DFQATT and CDR2 SNEGSKA (reference sequence). This CDR3 has 14 amino acids. The CDR3 DNA follows: TGCAGTGCTAGAGTTGATGGCAGGCCCTACGAGCAGTACTTC. Translating gives CSARVDGRPYEQYF.

This clonotype showed up many times. The V gene is TRBV4-2, the J gene TRBJ1-3; D possibly corresponds to TRBD1 (5 bases). Germline values: CDR1 LGHNA, CDR2 YNFKEQ. The CDR3 runs to 15 residues. Trimming removed 1 base from V and 3 bases from J, with 10 bases in between. This CDR3 is CASSQVRTNGNTIYF. The CDR3 region has the DNA TGTGCCAGCAGCCAAGTCAGGACAAATGGAAACACCATATATTTT.

This clonotype was observed once. This chain links TRBV7-9 with TRBJ1-1; D remains ambiguous. Trimming stripped 1 base from V and 8 bases from J, with 20 bases between. The CDR3 has 16 amino acids. The V gene's germline CDR1 is SEHNR and CDR2 FQNEAQ (reference sequence). The CDR3: CASSLGLAGSPTEAFF. CDR3 bases: TGTGCCAGCAGCTTAGGACTAGCGGGGTCACCTACAGAAGCTTTCTTT.

The chain links TRBV7-6 to TRBJ2-5, with D maybe TRBD2 (7 bases). The germline gives CDR1 SGHVS, CDR2 FNYEAQ. V shed 4 bases and J shed 5 bases, with 11 bases lying between them. The CDR3 loop spans 13 amino acids. In DNA form, the CDR3 reads TGTGCCAGCAGCTCGGGGGGCGTTGAGACCCAGTACTTC. Protein: CASSSGGVETQYF.

This clonotype was picked up many times. The V call is TRBV7-3, the J call TRBJ2-7; D is undetermined. The CDR3 runs 13 residues. CDR1 and CDR2 (germline): SGHTA, FQGTGA. V shed 1 base and J shed 6 bases, with 10 bases lying between them. CDR3 sequence: CASSLNPGSEQYF. CDR3 bases: TGTGCCAGCAGCTTAAACCCCGGGTCCGAGCAGTACTTC.

Details on this clonotype: A junction end diverges from the germline sequence, so it may reflect a read error. The rearrangement links TRBV7-9 to TRBJ2-6; 7 bases are a match to TRBD2. CDR1 is SEHNR and CDR2 is FQNEAQ in the germline V gene (reference sequence). The CDR3 length is 12 residues. Here the CDR3 DNA reads TGTGCCAGCAGCTTACAGGGAGGGACTGAAGCTTTC. This codes for CASSLQGGTEAF.

This clonotype came up a few times. The chain combines TRBV29-1 with TRBJ1-2, with 10 bases lining up with TRBD1. V lost 7 bases and J lost 8; bases outside the gene matches: 4. The CDR3 totals 11 residues. CDR1 is SQVTM, CDR2 ANQGSEA, per germline. CDR3 in DNA: TGCAGCGCCGGGACAGGGGAAGGCTACACCTTC. This sequence encodes CSAGTGEGYTF. Supplemented by reference TRBV29-1 and TRBJ1-2, the full variable domain reads SAVISQKPSRDICQRGTSLTIQCQVDSQVTMMFWYRQQPGQSLTLIATANQGSEATYESGFVIDKFPISRPNLTFSTLTVSNMSPEDSSIYLCSAGTGEGYTFGSGTRLTVV.